The clone carrying this T cell receptor (beta chain) was seen more than once but under ten times. Its antigen is still unknown. These data originate in a study of T-cell reconstitution after alpha-beta-depleted transplantation in children. The V gene end was trimmed by 3 bases and the J gene end by 8 bases; junction bases not matched to a gene: 6. This CDR3 is built from 13 residues. Unique molecular identifiers were incorporated during preparation of the TCRbeta library. Each CDR3 protein gets one entry after TCRdb re-called the PCR reads with MiXCR. The table has 780,000 or so distinct CDR3 sequences, approximately 15% seen once. The study, taken as a whole, reports: At one year after transplant, newly produced T cells mostly accounted for T-cell counts and diversity. Reports say that about two months after transplant, the alpha-beta T cells came out of several hundred graft clones that had expanded.

V gene TRBV12-3 or TRBV12-4 combines with J gene TRBJ1-2, with 7 bases matching TRBD1. The clonotype originates from a male patient between 5 and 17 years old who had a stem cell transplant for acute lymphoblastic leukemia, so the T cells may come from the graft donor. The sequenced sample was PBMCs, mostly from graft donor cells, obtained 360 days after TCRalphabeta/CD19-depleted stem cell transplant. The CDR3 reads CASSFRDSRGYTF. The DNA for the CDR3 is TGTGCCAGCAGTTTTAGGGACAGTCGAGGCTACACCTTC.